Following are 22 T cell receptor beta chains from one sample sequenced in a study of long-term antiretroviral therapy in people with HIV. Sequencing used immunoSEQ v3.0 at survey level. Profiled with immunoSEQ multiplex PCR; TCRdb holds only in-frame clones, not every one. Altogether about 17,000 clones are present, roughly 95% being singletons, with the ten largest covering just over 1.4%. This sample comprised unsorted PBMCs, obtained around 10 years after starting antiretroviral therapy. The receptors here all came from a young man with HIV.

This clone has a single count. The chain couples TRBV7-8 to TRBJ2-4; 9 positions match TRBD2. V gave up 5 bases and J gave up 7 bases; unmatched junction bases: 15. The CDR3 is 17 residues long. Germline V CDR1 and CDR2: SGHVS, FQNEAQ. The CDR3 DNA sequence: TGTGCCAGCAGCCCGGGCGAGGGGCGGGGGGGCCGCAACATTCAGTACTTC. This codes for CASSPGEGRGGRNIQYF.

The CDR3 reads CASRAPGTDIWYGYTF. In DNA form, the CDR3 reads TGTGCCAGCAGGGCTCCCGGGACGGACATTTGGTATGGCTACACCTTC. The gene calls are TRBV11-2 and TRBJ1-2, with a weak D call TRBD1 (5 bases). CDR3 length: 16 amino acids. Trimming cost V 6 bases and J 5 bases, with 22 bases left between them. Germline V gives CDR1 SGHAT, CDR2 FQNNGV. Based on the CDR3 plus reference TRBV11-2 and TRBJ1-2, the full variable domain is EAGVAQSPRYKIIEKRQSVAFWCNPISGHATLYWYQQILGQGPKLLIQFQNNGVVDDSQLPKDRFSAERLKGVDSTLKIQPAKLEDSAVYLCASRAPGTDIWYGYTFGSGTRLTVV.

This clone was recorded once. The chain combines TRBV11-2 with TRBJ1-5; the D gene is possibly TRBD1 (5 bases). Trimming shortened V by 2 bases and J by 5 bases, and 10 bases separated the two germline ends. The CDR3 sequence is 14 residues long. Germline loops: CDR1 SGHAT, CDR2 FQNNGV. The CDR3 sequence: CASSLTGVDQPQHF. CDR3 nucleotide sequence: TGTGCCAGCAGCTTAACGGGGGTGGATCAGCCCCAGCATTTT.

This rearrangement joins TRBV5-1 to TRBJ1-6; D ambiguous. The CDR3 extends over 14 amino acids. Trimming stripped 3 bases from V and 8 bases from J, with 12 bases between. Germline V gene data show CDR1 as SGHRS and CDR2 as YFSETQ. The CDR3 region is CASSSRASDSPLHF. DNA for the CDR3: TGCGCCAGCAGCTCCCGGGCCTCAGATTCACCCCTCCACTTT. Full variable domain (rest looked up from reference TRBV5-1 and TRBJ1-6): KAGVTQTPRYLIKTRGQQVTLSCSPISGHRSVSWYQQTPGQGLQFLFEYFSETQRNKGNFPGRFSGRQFSNSRSEMNVSTLELGDSALYLCASSSRASDSPLHFGNGTRLTVT.

Here the CDR3 reads CASSTSGASNSPLHF. The CDR3 bases are TGTGCCAGCAGTACCTCAGGGGCGAGTAATTCACCCCTCCACTTT. The gene calls are TRBV6-6 and TRBJ1-6, with TRBD1 as a possible D gene (6 bases). The CDR3 sequence is 15 residues long. Trimming pared 5 bases from V and 6 bases from J, leaving 14 bases between. CDR1 is MNHNY and CDR2 is SVGAGI in the germline V gene (reference sequence).

CDR3 sequence reads: CASSIAGTGNTDTQYF. For the CDR3, the DNA is TGTGCCAGTAGTATAGCGGGGACAGGAAACACAGATACGCAGTATTTT. The genes are TRBV19 and TRBJ2-3; 8 bases are a match to TRBD1. CDR3 size: 16 residues. CDR1 is LNHDA, CDR2 SQIVND, per germline (reference sequence). V lost 1 base and J lost 2; bases outside the gene matches: 5.

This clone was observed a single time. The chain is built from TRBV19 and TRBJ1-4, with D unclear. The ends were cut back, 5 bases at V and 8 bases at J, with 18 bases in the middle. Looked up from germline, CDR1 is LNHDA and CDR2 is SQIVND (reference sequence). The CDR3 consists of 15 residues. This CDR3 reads CASSAGALLGEKLFF. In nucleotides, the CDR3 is TGTGCCAGTAGTGCGGGAGCTCTCCTGGGCGAAAAACTGTTTTTT.

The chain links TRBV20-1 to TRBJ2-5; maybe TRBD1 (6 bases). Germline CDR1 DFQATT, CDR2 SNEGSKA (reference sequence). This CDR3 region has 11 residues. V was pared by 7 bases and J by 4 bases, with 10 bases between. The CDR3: CSVGRGETQYF. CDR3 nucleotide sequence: TGCAGTGTAGGCAGGGGAGAGACCCAGTACTTC.

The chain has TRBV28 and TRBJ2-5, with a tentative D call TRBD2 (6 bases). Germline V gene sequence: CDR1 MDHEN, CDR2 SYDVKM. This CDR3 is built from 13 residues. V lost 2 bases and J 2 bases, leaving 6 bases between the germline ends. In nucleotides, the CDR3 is TGTGCCAGCAGTTTAGGGGGGCAAGAGACCCAGTACTTC. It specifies CASSLGGQETQYF.

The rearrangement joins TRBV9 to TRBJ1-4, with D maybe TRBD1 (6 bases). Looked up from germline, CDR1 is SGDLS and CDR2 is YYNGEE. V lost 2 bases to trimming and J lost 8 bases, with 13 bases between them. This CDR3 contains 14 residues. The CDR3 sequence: CASSVPGDSEKLFF. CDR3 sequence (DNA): TGTGCCAGCAGCGTCCCAGGGGATTCGGAAAAACTGTTTTTT. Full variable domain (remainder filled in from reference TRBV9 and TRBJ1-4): DSGVTQTPKHLITATGQRVTLRCSPRSGDLSVYWYQQSLDQGLQFLIQYYNGEERAKGNILERFSAQQFPDLHSELNLSSLELGDSALYFCASSVPGDSEKLFFGSGTQLSVL.

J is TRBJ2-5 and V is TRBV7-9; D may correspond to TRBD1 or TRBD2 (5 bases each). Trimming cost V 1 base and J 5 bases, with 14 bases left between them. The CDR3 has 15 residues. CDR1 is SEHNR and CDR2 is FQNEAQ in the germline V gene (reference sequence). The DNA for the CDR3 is TGTGCCAGCAGCTTAGGGGTCGGGGCAAGTGAGACCCAGTACTTC. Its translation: CASSLGVGASETQYF.

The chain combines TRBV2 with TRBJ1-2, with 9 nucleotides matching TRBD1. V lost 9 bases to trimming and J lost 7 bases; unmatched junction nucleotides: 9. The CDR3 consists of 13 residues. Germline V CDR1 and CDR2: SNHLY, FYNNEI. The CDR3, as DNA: TGTGCCAGATCCGGGACAGGGAAAAGTGGCTACACCTTC. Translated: CARSGTGKSGYTF.

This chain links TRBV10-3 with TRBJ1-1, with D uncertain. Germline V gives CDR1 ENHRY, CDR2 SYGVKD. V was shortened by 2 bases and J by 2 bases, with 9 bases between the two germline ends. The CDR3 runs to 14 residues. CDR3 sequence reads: CAISETDPNTEAFF. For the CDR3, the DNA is TGTGCCATCAGTGAGACAGATCCAAACACTGAAGCTTTCTTT.

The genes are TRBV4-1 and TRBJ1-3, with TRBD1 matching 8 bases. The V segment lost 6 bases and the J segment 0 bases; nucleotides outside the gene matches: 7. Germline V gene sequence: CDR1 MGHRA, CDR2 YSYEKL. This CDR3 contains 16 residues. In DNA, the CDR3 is TGCGCCAGCAGGAGGGACAGGTCCGGCTCTGGAAACACCATATATTTT. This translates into CASRRDRSGSGNTIYF.

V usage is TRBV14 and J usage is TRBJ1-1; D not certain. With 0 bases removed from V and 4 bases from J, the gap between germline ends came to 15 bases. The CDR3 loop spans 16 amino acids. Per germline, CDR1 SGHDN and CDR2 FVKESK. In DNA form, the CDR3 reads TGTGCCAGCAGCCAAGATCGTGGGGTATGGAGCACTGAAGCTTTCTTT. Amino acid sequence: CASSQDRGVWSTEAFF.

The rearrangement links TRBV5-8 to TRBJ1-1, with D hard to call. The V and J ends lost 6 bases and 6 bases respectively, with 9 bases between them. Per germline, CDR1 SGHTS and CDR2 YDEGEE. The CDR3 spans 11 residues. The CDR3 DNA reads TGTGCCAGCACTAACCCTCCTGAAGCTTTCTTT. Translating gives CASTNPPEAFF.

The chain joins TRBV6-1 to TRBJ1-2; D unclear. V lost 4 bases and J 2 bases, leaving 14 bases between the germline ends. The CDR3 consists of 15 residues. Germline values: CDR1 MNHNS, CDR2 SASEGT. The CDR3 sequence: CASSVSTSLNYGYTF. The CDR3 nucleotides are TGTGCCAGCAGTGTATCGACAAGCTTAAACTATGGCTACACCTTC.

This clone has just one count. CDR3 nucleotides: TGTGCCAGCAGGGAGGCTGGGGCCAACGTCCTGACTTTC. Its translation is CASREAGANVLTF. This chain connects TRBV28 to TRBJ2-6, with D perhaps TRBD2 (5 bases). V shed 6 bases and J shed 2 bases, with 5 bases lying between them. The CDR3 consists of 13 residues. CDR1 is MDHEN and CDR2 is SYDVKM in the germline V gene.

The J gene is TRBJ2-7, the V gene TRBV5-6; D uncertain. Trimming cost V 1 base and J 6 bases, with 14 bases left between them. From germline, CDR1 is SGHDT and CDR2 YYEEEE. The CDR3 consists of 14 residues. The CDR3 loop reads CASSLSIELGEQYF. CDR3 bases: TGTGCCAGCAGCTTGTCTATCGAGCTTGGCGAGCAGTACTTC.

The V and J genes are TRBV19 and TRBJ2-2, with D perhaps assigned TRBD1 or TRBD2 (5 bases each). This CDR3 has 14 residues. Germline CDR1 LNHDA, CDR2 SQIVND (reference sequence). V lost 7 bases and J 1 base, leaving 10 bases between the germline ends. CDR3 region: CASIRDGNTGELFF. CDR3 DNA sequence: TGTGCCAGTATCAGGGACGGGAACACCGGGGAGCTGTTTTTT. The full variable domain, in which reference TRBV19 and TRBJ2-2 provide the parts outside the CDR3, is DGGITQSPKYLFRKEGQNVTLSCEQNLNHDAMYWYRQDPGQGLRLIYYSQIVNDFQKGDIAEGYSVSREKKESFPLTVTSAQKNPTAFYLCASIRDGNTGELFFGEGSRLTVL.

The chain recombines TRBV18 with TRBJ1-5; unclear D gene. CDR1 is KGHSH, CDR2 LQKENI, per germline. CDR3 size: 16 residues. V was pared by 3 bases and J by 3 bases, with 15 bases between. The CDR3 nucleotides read TGTGCCAGCTCACCGGAACAAGGAGGGAACAATCAGCCCCAGCATTTT. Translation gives CASSPEQGGNNQPQHF.

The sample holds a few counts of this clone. In DNA, the CDR3 is TGTGCCAGCAGTTTCGGGACTAGCGGGGTTTACGAGCAGTACGTC. This translates into CASSFGTSGVYEQYV. V gene TRBV6-6 combines with J gene TRBJ2-7; 13 positions match TRBD2. Losses at the gene ends were 4 bases for V and 4 bases for J; bases not matched to a gene: 4. This CDR3 is 15 amino acids long. Germline V lookup: CDR1 MNHNY, CDR2 SVGAGI (reference sequence).